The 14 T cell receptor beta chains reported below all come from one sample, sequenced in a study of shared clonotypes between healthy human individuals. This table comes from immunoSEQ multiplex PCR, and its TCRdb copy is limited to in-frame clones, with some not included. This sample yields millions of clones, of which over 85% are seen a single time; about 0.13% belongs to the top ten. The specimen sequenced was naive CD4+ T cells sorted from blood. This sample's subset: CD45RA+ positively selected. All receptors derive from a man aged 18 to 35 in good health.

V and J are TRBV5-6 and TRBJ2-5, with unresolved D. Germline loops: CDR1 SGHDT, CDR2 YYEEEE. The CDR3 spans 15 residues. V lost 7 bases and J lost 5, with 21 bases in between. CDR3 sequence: CASANNRYFGETQYF. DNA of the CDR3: TGTGCCAGCGCAAATAACCGGTACTTTGGGGAGACCCAGTACTTC.

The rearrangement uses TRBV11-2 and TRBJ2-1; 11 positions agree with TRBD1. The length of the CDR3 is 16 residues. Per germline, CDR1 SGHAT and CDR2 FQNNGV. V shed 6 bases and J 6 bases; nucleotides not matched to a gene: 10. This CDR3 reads CASRTPGQGVFNEQFF. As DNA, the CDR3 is TGTGCCAGCAGAACACCGGGACAGGGGGTTTTCAATGAGCAGTTCTTC.

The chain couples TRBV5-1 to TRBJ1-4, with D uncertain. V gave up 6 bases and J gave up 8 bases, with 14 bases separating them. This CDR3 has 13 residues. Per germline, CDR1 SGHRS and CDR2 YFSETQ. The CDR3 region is CASKVSEREKLFF. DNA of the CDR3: TGCGCCAGCAAAGTAAGTGAGCGGGAAAAACTGTTTTTT. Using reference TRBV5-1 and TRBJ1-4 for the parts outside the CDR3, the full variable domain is KAGVTQTPRYLIKTRGQQVTLSCSPISGHRSVSWYQQTPGQGLQFLFEYFSETQRNKGNFPGRFSGRQFSNSRSEMNVSTLELGDSALYLCASKVSEREKLFFGSGTQLSVL.

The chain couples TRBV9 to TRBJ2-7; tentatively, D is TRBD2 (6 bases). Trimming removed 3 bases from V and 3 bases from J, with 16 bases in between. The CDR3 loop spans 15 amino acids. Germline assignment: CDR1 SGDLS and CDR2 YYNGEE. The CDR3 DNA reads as TGTGCCAGCAGCGCGGGAGATCATGCTGGCTACGAGCAGTACTTC. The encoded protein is CASSAGDHAGYEQYF.

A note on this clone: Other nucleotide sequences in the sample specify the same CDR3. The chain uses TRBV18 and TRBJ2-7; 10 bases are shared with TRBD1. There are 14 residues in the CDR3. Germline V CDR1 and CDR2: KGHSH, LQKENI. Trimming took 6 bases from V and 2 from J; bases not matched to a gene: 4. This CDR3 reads CASSPGQGAYEQYF. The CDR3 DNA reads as TGTGCCAGCTCCCCAGGACAGGGGGCCTACGAGCAGTACTTC.

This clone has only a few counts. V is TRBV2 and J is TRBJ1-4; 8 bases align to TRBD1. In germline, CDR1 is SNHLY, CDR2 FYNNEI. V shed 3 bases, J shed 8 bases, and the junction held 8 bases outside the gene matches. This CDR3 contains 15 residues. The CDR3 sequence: CASSDRGRGKEKLFF. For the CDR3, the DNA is TGTGCCAGCAGTGACAGGGGGCGAGGAAAGGAAAAACTGTTTTTT.

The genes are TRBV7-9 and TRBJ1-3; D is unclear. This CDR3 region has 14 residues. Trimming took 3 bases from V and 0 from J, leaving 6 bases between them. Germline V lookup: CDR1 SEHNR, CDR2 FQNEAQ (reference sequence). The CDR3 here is CASSLKNSGNTIYF. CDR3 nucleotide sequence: TGTGCCAGCAGCTTGAAGAACTCTGGAAACACCATATATTTT. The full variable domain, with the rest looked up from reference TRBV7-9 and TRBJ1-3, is DTGVSQNPRHKITKRGQNVTFRCDPISEHNRLYWYRQTLGQGPEFLTYFQNEAQLEKSRLLSDRFSAERPKGSFSTLEIQRTEQGDSAMYLCASSLKNSGNTIYFGEGSWLTVV.

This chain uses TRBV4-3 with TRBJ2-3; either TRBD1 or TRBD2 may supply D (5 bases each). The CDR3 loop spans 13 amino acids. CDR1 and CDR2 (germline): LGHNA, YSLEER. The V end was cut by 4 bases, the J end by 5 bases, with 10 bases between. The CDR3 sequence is CASSPAGGDTQYF. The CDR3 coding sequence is TGCGCCAGCAGCCCCGCTGGGGGAGATACGCAGTATTTT.

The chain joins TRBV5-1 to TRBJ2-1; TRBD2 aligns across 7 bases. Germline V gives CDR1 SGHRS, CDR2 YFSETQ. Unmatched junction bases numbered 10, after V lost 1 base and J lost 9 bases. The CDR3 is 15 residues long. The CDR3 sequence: CASSLRYAGELEQFF. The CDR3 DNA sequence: TGCGCCAGCAGCTTGAGATATGCGGGAGAGCTTGAGCAGTTCTTC.

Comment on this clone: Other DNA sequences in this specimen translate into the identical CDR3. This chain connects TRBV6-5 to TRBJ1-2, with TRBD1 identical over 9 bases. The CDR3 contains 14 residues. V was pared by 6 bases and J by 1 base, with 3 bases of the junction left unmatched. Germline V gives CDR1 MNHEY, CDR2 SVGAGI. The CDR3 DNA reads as TGTGCCAGCAGGACAGGGGGTAGTAACTATGGCTACACCTTC. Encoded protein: CASRTGGSNYGYTF.

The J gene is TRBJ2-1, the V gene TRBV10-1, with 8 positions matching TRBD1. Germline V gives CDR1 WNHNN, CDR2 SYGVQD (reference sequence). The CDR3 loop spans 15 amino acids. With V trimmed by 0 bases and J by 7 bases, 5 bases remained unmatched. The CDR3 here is CASSESNRGRNEQFF. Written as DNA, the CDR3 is TGCGCCAGCAGTGAGTCTAACAGGGGGAGAAATGAGCAGTTCTTC.

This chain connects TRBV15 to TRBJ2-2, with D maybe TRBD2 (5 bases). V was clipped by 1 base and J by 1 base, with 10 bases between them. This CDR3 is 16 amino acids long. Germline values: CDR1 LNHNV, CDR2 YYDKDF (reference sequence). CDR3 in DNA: TGTGCCACCAGCAGAGTAACCGGGGTGAACACCGGGGAGCTGTTTTTT. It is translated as CATSRVTGVNTGELFF.

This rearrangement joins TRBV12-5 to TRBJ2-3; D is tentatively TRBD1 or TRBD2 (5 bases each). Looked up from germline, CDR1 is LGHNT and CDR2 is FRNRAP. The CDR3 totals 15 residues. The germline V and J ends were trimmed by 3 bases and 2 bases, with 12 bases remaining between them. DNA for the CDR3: TGTGCTAGTGGTTTCGGGACCCTACACACAGATACGCAGTATTTT. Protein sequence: CASGFGTLHTDTQYF.

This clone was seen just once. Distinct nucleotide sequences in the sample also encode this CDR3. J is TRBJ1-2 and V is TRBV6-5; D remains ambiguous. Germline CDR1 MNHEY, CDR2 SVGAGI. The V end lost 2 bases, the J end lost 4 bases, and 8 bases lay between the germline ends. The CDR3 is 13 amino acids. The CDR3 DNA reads TGTGCCAGCAGTTACGGAGGGTCCTATGGCTACACCTTC. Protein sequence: CASSYGGSYGYTF.